Below, 17 T cell receptor beta chains from the same sample are listed, as sequenced in a study of T-cell reconstitution after alpha-beta-depleted transplantation in children. Unique molecular identifiers were incorporated when the TCRbeta library was constructed. TCRdb re-analysed the PCR reads in MiXCR, keeping a single row per CDR3 protein. The sample holds over 150,000 distinct CDR3 sequences, 8.5% to 14% seen once. The sample consisted of PBMCs, taken before TCRalphabeta/CD19-depleted stem cell transplant. All receptors come from a boy younger than 10 with acute myeloid leukemia, due to receive a stem cell transplant.

This clonotype was counted at least ten times. The J gene is TRBJ2-1, the V gene TRBV5-1; D gene unclear. There are 13 residues in the CDR3. The V gene lost 0 bases and the J gene lost 5 bases, with 6 bases spanning the gap. Germline CDR1 SGHRS, CDR2 YFSETQ. The DNA for the CDR3 is TGCGCCAGCAGCTTGGCCACAAACAATGAGCAGTTCTTC. This translates into CASSLATNNEQFF.

In this sample, this clonotype turned up many times. The chain has TRBV20-1 and TRBJ2-2; no clear D. Germline V gene sequence: CDR1 DFQATT, CDR2 SNEGSKA (reference sequence). The V and J ends lost 5 bases and 2 bases respectively, with 9 bases between them. This CDR3 spans 13 amino acids. The CDR3 DNA reads TGCAGTGCTTATACGGTTAACACCGGGGAGCTGTTTTTT. It codes for CSAYTVNTGELFF.

A word on this clonotype: This may arise from a read error, as a much more abundant clone is one base away. The chain is built from TRBV4-1 and TRBJ1-6; a possible D gene is TRBD1 (5 bases). Per germline, CDR1 MGHRA and CDR2 YSYEKL. V lost 0 bases and J lost 6, with 9 bases in between. This CDR3 has 15 amino acids. This chain's CDR3 is CASSQDARANSPLHF. DNA of the CDR3: TGCGCCAGCAGCCAAGATGCCAGGGCTAATTCACCCCTCCACTTT.

This clonotype occurred many times. J is TRBJ2-1 and V is TRBV4-2; 8 bases fit TRBD2. CDR3 length: 16 residues. Trimming removed 0 bases from V and 3 bases from J; junction bases left unmatched: 4. Germline values: CDR1 LGHNA, CDR2 YNFKEQ. The CDR3 DNA reads as TGTGCCAGCAGCCAAGATTTACGGGGGGGCTACAATGAGCAGTTCTTC. It codes for CASSQDLRGGYNEQFF.

This clonotype was seen ten or more times. The chain joins TRBV12-3 or TRBV12-4 to TRBJ1-6; D perhaps matches TRBD1 (5 bases). Between the trimmed V and J ends, which lost 6 bases and 2 bases, there was a span of 14 bases. The CDR3 spans 16 residues. CDR3 nucleotide sequence: TGTGCCAGCAGCAGAGGGGTGGGTGCCTATAATTCACCCCTCCACTTT. Protein product: CASSRGVGAYNSPLHF.

This clonotype has at least ten counts. The chain has TRBV7-9 and TRBJ1-2; D uncertain. The V end was cut by 5 bases, the J end by 8 bases, with 18 bases between. Germline CDR1 reads SEHNR; CDR2 reads FQNEAQ (reference sequence). The CDR3 contains 14 residues. CDR3 DNA sequence: TGTGCCAGCAGCCCCCGGGCGGATTCGTGGGGCTACACCTTC. Amino acid sequence: CASSPRADSWGYTF.

This clonotype was counted at least ten times. The J gene is TRBJ1-1, the V gene TRBV20-1, with 7 bases fitting TRBD1. The CDR3 extends over 15 amino acids. Trimming at V came to 0 bases and at J to 2 bases, leaving 6 bases not matched to a gene. Per the germline V gene, CDR1 is DFQATT and CDR2 is SNEGSKA (reference sequence). The CDR3 DNA sequence: TGCAGTGCTAGAGATCCGGACAGGTATAACACTGAAGCTTTCTTT. This gives the protein CSARDPDRYNTEAFF.

This clonotype was counted at least ten times. The V call is TRBV7-2, the J call TRBJ1-2; tentative D call: TRBD1 (5 bases). The length of the CDR3 is 13 residues. Per germline, CDR1 SGHTA and CDR2 FQGNSA. The germline V and J ends were trimmed by 5 bases and 4 bases, with 11 bases remaining between them. CDR3 nucleotides: TGTGCCAGCAGCCCGGGGACCTCCTATGGCTACACCTTC. Amino acid sequence: CASSPGTSYGYTF.

This clonotype was observed at least ten times. The chain recombines TRBV5-1 with TRBJ2-7, with TRBD1 matching 8 bases. The length of the CDR3 is 16 residues. The V gene end was trimmed by 0 bases and the J gene end by 3 bases; junction bases not matched to a gene: 8. The V gene's germline CDR1 is SGHRS and CDR2 YFSETQ. The CDR3 region is CASSLGLDRGCYEQYF. The CDR3 coding sequence is TGCGCCAGCAGCTTGGGGCTCGACAGGGGATGCTACGAGCAGTACTTC.

This chain joins TRBV7-1 and TRBJ2-5; D gene unclear. TRBV7-1 is filed as an ORF, its function uncertain. The V gene lost 8 bases and the J gene lost 0 bases, with 19 bases spanning the gap. This CDR3 is 16 amino acids long. The CDR3 loop is CASGPGLTCNQETQYF. In DNA, the CDR3 is TGTGCCAGCGGCCCCGGGCTGACGTGCAACCAAGAGACCCAGTACTTC.

In its sample, this clonotype was seen many times. V is TRBV6-1 and J is TRBJ2-3; D is perhaps TRBD1 or TRBD2 (5 bases each). V lost 6 bases to trimming and J lost 6 bases, with 10 bases between them. The germline V gene has CDR1 MNHNS and CDR2 SASEGT. This CDR3 comprises 12 residues. CDR3 sequence reads: CASRDTGDTQYF. The CDR3 DNA reads TGTGCCAGCAGGGACACGGGGGATACGCAGTATTTT.

In its sample, this clonotype was seen many times. CDR3 region: CAISESGHLKTQYF. The CDR3 nucleotides are TGTGCCATCAGTGAGTCTGGGCACTTAAAGACCCAGTACTTC. V usage is TRBV10-3 and J usage is TRBJ2-5; D gene ambiguous. From germline, CDR1 is ENHRY and CDR2 SYGVKD. The V end was cut by 0 bases, the J end by 6 bases, with 11 bases between. The CDR3 has 14 residues.

This clonotype was counted many times. The chain links TRBV9 to TRBJ2-2; no firm D call. Germline CDR1 reads SGDLS; CDR2 reads YYNGEE. The CDR3 is 13 residues long. V lost 3 bases and J lost 3, with 6 bases in between. Here the CDR3 reads CASSAMDTGELFF. The CDR3 region has the DNA TGTGCCAGCAGCGCGATGGACACCGGGGAGCTGTTTTTT.

This clonotype was seen repeatedly, ten times or more. This chain joins TRBV12-3 or TRBV12-4 and TRBJ2-1; D could derive from TRBD1 or TRBD2 (5 bases each). V was shortened by 2 bases and J by 0 bases, with 8 bases between the two germline ends. The CDR3 contains 15 residues. CDR3 DNA sequence: TGTGCCAGCAGTTTAACGGGGCCCTCCTACAATGAGCAGTTCTTC. It encodes CASSLTGPSYNEQFF.

This clonotype was picked up a small number of times. The V and J genes are TRBV27 and TRBJ2-2; D is possibly TRBD2 (6 bases). From germline, CDR1 is MNHEY and CDR2 SMNVEV (reference sequence). The CDR3 is 15 residues long. V was trimmed by 3 bases and J by 1 base, leaving 9 bases between them. The CDR3: CASSFFGGNTGELFF. DNA of the CDR3: TGTGCCAGCAGTTTTTTCGGGGGGAACACCGGGGAGCTGTTTTTT.

This clonotype appeared many times. The V gene is TRBV11-1, the J gene TRBJ1-1, with TRBD1 matching over 8 bases. The CDR3 is made up of 18 amino acids. The germline V gene encodes CDR1 SGHAT and CDR2 FQDESV (reference sequence). Trimming cost V 4 bases and J 3 bases; bases outside gene matches: 16. The CDR3 here is CASSSTRGRRGLDTEAFF. The CDR3 nucleotides read TGTGCCAGCAGCTCGACCAGGGGGCGCAGGGGTTTGGACACTGAAGCTTTCTTT.

This clonotype was seen a few times. This chain joins TRBV19 and TRBJ1-4; D might be TRBD1 (6 bases). The germline V gene has CDR1 LNHDA and CDR2 SQIVND (reference sequence). The V gene lost 6 bases and the J gene lost 9 bases, with 17 bases spanning the gap. The CDR3 sequence is 14 residues long. CDR3 nucleotide sequence: TGTGCCAGTAGAGCAGGGGCGGCGGAACAAAAACTGTTTTTT. As protein: CASRAGAAEQKLFF.